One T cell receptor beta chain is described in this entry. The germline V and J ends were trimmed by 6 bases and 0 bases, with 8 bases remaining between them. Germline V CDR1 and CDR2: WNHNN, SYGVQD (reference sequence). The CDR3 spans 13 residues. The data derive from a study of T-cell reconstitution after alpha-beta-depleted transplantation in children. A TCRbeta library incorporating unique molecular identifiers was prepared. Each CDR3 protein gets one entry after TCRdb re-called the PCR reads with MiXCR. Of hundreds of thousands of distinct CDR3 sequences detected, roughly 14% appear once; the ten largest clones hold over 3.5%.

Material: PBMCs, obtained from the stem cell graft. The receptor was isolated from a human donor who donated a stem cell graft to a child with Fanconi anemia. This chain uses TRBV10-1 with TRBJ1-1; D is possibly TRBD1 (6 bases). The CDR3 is CASRDRLNTEAFF. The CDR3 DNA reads TGCGCCAGCAGAGACAGGTTGAACACTGAAGCTTTCTTT.